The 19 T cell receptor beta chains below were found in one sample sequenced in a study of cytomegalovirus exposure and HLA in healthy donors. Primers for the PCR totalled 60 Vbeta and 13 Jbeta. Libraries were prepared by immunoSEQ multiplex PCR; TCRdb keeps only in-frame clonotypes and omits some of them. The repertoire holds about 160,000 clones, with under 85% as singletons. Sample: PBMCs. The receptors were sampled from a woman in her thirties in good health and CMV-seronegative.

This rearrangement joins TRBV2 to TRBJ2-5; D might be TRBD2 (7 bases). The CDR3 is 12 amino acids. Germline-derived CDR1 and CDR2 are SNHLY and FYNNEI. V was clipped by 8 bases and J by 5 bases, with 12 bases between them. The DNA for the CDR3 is TGTGCCAGCCGAGAGGGGGGGGAGACCCAGTACTTC. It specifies CASREGGETQYF.

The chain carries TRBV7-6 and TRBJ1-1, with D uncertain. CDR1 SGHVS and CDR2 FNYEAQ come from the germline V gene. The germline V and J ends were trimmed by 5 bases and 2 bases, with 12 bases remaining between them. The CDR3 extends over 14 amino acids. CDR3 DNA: TGTGCCAGCAGCGTATACGGTGGTAACACTGAAGCTTTCTTT. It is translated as CASSVYGGNTEAFF.

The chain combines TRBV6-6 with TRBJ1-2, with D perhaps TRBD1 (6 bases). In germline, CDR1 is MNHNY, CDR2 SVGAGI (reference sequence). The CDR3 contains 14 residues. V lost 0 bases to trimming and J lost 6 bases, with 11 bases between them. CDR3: CASSYSAAGDGYTF. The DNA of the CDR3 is TGTGCCAGCAGTTACTCGGCCGCAGGGGATGGCTACACCTTC.

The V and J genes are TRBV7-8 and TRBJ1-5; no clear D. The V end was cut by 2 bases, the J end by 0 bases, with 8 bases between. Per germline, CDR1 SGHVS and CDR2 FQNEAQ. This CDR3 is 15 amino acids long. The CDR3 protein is CASSLPGNSNQPQHF. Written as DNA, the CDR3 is TGTGCCAGCAGCTTACCCGGTAATAGCAATCAGCCCCAGCATTTT.

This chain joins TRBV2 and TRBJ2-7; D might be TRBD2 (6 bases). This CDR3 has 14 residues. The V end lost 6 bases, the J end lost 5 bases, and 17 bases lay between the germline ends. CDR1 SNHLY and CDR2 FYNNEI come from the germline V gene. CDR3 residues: CASRNGRGGHEQYF. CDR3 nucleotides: TGTGCCAGCAGGAATGGGCGGGGTGGCCACGAGCAGTACTTC. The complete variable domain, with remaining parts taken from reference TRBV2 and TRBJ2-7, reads EPEVTQTPSHQVTQMGQEVILRCVPISNHLYFYWYRQILGQKVEFLVSFYNNEISEKSEIFDDQFSVERPDGSNFTLKIRSTKLEDSAMYFCASRNGRGGHEQYFGPGTRLTVT.

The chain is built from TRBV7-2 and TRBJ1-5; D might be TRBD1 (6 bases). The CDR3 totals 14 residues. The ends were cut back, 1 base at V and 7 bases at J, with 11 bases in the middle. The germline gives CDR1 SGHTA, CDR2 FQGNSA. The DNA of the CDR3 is TGTGCCAGCAGCTTAGATAGGGGGGGGCAGCCCCAGCATTTT. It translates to CASSLDRGGQPQHF.

CDR3 residues: CSVARGANYGYTF. The CDR3 region has the DNA TGCAGCGTAGCACGGGGGGCTAACTATGGCTACACCTTC. The V and J genes are TRBV29-1 and TRBJ1-2, with a possible D match to TRBD1 (5 bases). V lost 6 bases and J 0 bases, leaving 11 bases between the germline ends. Germline lookup yields CDR1 SQVTM and CDR2 ANQGSEA. The CDR3 has 13 amino acids. Combining the CDR3 with reference TRBV29-1 and TRBJ1-2 gives the whole variable domain SAVISQKPSRDICQRGTSLTIQCQVDSQVTMMFWYRQQPGQSLTLIATANQGSEATYESGFVIDKFPISRPNLTFSTLTVSNMSPEDSSIYLCSVARGANYGYTFGSGTRLTVV.

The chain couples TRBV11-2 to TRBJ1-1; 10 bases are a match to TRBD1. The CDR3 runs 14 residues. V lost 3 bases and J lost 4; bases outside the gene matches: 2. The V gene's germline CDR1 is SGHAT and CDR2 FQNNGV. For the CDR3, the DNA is TGTGCCAGCAGCTTTGGGACAGGGGTCACTGAAGCTTTCTTT. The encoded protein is CASSFGTGVTEAFF. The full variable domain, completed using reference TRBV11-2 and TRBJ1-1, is EAGVAQSPRYKIIEKRQSVAFWCNPISGHATLYWYQQILGQGPKLLIQFQNNGVVDDSQLPKDRFSAERLKGVDSTLKIQPAKLEDSAVYLCASSFGTGVTEAFFGQGTRLTVV.

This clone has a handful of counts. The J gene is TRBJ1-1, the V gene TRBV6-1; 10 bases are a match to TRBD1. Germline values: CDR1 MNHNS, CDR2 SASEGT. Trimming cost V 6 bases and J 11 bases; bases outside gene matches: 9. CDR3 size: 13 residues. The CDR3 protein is CASRATGGGRAFF. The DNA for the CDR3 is TGTGCCAGCAGAGCGACAGGGGGCGGTCGGGCTTTCTTT.

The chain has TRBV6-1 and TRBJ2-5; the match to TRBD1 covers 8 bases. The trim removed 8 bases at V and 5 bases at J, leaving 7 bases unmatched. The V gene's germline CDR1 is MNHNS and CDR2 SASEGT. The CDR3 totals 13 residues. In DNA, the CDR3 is TGTGCCAGCGAGGACAGGGCCCCCGAGACCCAGTACTTC. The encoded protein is CASEDRAPETQYF.

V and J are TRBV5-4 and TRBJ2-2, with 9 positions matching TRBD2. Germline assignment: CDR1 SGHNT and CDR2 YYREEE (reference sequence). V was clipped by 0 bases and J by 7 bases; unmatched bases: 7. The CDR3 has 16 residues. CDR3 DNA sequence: TGTGCCAGCAGCTTGGATCTAGCGGGATTGGGCGGGGAGCTGTTTTTT. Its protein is CASSLDLAGLGGELFF.

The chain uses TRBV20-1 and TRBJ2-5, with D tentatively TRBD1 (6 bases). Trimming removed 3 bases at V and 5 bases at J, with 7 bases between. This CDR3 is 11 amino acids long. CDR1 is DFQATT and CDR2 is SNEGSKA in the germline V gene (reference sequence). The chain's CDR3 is CSARRGETQYF. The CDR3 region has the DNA TGCAGTGCTAGGAGGGGGGAGACCCAGTACTTC.

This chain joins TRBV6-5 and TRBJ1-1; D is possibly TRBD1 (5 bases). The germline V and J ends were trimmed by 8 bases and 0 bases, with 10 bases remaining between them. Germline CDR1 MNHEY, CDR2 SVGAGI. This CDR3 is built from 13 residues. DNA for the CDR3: TGTGCCAGCCTACAGGCGCTGAACACTGAAGCTTTCTTT. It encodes CASLQALNTEAFF.

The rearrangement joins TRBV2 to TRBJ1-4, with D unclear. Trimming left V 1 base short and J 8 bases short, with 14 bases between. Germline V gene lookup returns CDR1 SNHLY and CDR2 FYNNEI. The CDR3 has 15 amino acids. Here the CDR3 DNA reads TGTGCCAGCAGTGAAGGCCGACCTCAGGTGGAAAAACTGTTTTTT. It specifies CASSEGRPQVEKLFF.

The CDR3 is CASSVRQEQLNYGYTF. The CDR3 region has the DNA TGTGCCAGCAGCGTTCGTCAGGAACAACTTAACTATGGCTACACCTTC. This chain uses TRBV9 with TRBJ1-2; D gene unclear. This CDR3 spans 16 amino acids. Trimming removed 2 bases at V and 1 base at J, with 15 bases between. Germline V CDR1 and CDR2: SGDLS, YYNGEE.

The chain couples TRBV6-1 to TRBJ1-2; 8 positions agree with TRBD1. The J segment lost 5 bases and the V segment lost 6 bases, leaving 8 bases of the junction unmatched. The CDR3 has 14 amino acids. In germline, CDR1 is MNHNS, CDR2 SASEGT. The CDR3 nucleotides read TGTGCCAGCAGGCCGGGACAGGTTACTTATGGCTACACCTTC. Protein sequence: CASRPGQVTYGYTF.

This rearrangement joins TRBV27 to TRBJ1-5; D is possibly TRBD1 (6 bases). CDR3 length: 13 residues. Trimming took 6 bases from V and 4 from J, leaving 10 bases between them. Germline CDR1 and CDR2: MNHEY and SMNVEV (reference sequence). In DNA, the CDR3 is TGTGCCAGCAGCCAGGACAGAAATCAGCCCCAGCATTTT. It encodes CASSQDRNQPQHF.

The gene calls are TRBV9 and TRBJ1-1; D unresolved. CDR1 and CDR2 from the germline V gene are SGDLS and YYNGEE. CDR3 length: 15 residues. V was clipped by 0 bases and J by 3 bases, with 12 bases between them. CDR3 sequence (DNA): TGTGCCAGCAGCGTAGGAGCAATTCAGGACACTGAAGCTTTCTTT. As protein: CASSVGAIQDTEAFF.

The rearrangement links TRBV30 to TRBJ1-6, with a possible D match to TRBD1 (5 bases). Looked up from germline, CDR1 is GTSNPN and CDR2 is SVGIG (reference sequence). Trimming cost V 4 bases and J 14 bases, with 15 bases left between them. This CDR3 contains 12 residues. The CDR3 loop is CAWNPQGRTLHF. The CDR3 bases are TGTGCCTGGAACCCCCAGGGTCGGACCCTCCACTTT.